The next 5 T cell receptor beta chains were all read from a single sample in a study of blood T cells in healthy people across ages. For the second PCR, which ran for about 7 to 11 cycles, a sample-barcoded 5' primer and a J-beta primer mix were used. MiXCR, run by TCRdb on the 5' RACE reads, gives a single entry per CDR3 protein. Of hundreds of thousands of distinct CDR3 sequences in the sample, approximately 31% were seen once. Sequenced input: blood. All receptors come from a woman aged 80 or over in good health.

The chain recombines TRBV2 with TRBJ2-3; TRBD1 or TRBD2 may be the D gene (5 bases each). CDR1 and CDR2 from the germline V gene are SNHLY and FYNNEI. Trimming cost V 8 bases and J 0 bases, with 24 bases left between them. The CDR3 is 18 residues long. The CDR3 DNA reads TGTGCCAGCGGTTACCCCCGGGACGGGCAAACTAGCACAGATACGCAGTATTTT. Translating gives CASGYPRDGQTSTDTQYF.

This rearrangement joins TRBV5-1 to TRBJ2-7, with 8 bases lining up with TRBD2. This CDR3 comprises 16 residues. J lost 7 bases, V lost 0 bases, and 12 bases had no gene match. The germline CDR1 and CDR2 sequences are SGHRS and YFSETQ. The CDR3 DNA reads TGCGCCAGCAGCTTGGTTCCGGGGGGGGTACACAATGAGCAGTACTTC. Protein: CASSLVPGGVHNEQYF.

Note on this clonotype: A read error may explain this, as a much larger clone is one base away. The J gene is TRBJ1-2, the V gene TRBV20-1; a weak D match, TRBD1 (5 bases). The CDR3 runs 13 residues. CDR1 is DFQATT and CDR2 is SNEGSKA in the germline V gene (reference sequence). The V end was cut by 2 bases, the J end by 3 bases, with 10 bases between. The CDR3 is CSARREQDYGYTF. The CDR3 coding sequence is TGCAGTGCTAGAAGAGAACAGGACTATGGCTACACCTTC.

This chain joins TRBV6-5 and TRBJ2-7; D may match TRBD1 or TRBD2 (5 bases each). This CDR3 is built from 13 residues. Per germline, CDR1 MNHEY and CDR2 SVGAGI. Trimming removed 3 bases from V and 6 bases from J, with 12 bases in between. CDR3 region: CASSYDGGSEQYF. The CDR3 nucleotides are TGTGCCAGCAGTTATGATGGGGGTTCCGAGCAGTACTTC.

This clonotype has a handful of counts. The rearrangement uses TRBV4-2 and TRBJ1-2, with TRBD1 matching 8 bases. Germline V gene data show CDR1 as LGHNA and CDR2 as YNFKEQ. This CDR3 contains 16 residues. V was clipped by 1 base and J by 7 bases; unmatched bases: 11. CDR3 in DNA: TGTGCCAGCAGCCAAGGAAACAGGGGGTTACATTTTGGCTACACCTTC. Translated: CASSQGNRGLHFGYTF.